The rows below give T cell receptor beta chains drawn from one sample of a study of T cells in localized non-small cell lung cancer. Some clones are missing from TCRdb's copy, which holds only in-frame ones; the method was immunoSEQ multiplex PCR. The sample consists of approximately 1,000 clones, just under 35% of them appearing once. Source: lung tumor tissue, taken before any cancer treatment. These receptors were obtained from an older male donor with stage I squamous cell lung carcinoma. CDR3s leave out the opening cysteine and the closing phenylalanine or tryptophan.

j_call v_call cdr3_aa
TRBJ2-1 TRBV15 ATSNELHSYNEQF
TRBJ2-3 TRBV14 ASSRGISDTQY
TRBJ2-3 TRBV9 ASSVGFRSTDTQY
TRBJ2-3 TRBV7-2 ASSFRTIPTQY
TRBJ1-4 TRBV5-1 ASSLAPDGSEKLF
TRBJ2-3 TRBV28 ASSSDREKDTQY
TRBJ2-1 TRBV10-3 AISESVDSGQRYNEQF
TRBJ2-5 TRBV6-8 ASSYTNAAETQY
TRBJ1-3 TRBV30 AWSAGQGASGNTIY
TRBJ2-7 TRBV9 ASKGVDNSYEQY
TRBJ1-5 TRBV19 ASSQGGHQPQH
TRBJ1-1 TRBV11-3 ASSLRTGTTHEAF
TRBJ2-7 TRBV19 ASSIGPPGTSYEQY
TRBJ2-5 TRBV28 ASVGGAQETQY
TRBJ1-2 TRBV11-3 ASSILVTLDGYT
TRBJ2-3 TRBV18 ASSPKIDTQY
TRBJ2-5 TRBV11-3 ASRVGLANQETQY
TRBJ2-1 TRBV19 ASSVRGDRPGQF
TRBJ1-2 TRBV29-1 SVVARGNSYGYT
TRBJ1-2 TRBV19 ASSIRQGDGYT
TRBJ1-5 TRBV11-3 ASSFGQPGGGPQH
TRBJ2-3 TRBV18 ASSPQTLRDTQY
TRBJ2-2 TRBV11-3 ASSSRAGILGGELF
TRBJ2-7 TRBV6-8 ASSYSSGRRYEQY
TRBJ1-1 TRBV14 ASSQDGYMNTEAF
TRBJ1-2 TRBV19 ASSADRANYGYT
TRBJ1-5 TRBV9 ASSEARSEGQPQH
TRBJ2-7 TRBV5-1 ASSAYRDNYEQY
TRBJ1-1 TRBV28 ASSLRYTEAF
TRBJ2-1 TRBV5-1 ATREQPSSYNEQF
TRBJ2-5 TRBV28 ASIEFSGTEETQY
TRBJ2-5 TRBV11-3 ASSLLIKGMGWQETQY
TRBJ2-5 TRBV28 ASSPAGSGETQY
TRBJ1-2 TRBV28 ASSQPSGTAYGYT
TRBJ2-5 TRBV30 AWSEPPTPGRTQY
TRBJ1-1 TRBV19 ASKARGDSGAF
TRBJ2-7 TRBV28 ASSEGPAAYEQY